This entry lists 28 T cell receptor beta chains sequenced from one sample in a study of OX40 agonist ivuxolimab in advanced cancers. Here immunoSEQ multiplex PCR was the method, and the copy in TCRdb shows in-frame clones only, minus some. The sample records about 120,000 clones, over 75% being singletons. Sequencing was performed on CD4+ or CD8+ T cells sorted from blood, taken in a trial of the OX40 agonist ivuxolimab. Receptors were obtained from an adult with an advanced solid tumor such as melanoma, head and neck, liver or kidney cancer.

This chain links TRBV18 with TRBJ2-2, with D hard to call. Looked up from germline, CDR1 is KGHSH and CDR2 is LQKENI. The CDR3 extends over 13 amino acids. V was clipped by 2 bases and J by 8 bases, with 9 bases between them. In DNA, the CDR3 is TGTGCCAGCTCACCAGAGACGAGGGGGGAGCTGTTTTTT. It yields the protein CASSPETRGELFF.

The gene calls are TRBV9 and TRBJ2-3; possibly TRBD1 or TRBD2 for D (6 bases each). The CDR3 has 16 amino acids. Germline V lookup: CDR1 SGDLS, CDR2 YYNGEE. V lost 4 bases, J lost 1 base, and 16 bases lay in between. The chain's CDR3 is CASSTRRGDGTDTQYF. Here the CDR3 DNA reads TGTGCCAGCAGCACCCGGAGGGGGGACGGCACAGATACGCAGTATTTT.

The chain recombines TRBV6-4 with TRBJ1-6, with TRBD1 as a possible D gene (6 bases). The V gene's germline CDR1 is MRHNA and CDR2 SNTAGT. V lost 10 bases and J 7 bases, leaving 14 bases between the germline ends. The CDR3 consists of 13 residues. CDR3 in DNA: TGTGCCACCCGTAGGACAGAGAATTCACCCCTCCACTTT. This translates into CATRRTENSPLHF.

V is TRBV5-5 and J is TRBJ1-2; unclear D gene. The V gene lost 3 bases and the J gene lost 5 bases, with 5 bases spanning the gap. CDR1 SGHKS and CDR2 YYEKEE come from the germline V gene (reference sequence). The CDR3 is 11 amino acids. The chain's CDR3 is CASSSSYGYTF. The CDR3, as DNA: TGTGCCAGCAGCTCTTCATATGGCTACACCTTC.

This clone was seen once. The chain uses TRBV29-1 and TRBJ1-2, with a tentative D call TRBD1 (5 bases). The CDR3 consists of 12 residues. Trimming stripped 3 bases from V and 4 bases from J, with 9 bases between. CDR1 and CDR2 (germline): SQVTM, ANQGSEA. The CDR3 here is CSVESGGYGYTF. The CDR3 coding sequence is TGCAGCGTTGAGTCTGGGGGCTATGGCTACACCTTC.

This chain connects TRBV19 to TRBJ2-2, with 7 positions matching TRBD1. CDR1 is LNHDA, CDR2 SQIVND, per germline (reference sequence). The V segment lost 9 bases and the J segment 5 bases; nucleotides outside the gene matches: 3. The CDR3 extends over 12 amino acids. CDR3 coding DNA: TGTGCCAGCGCGACAGGGACCGGGGAGCTGTTTTTT. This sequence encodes CASATGTGELFF.

The chain's CDR3 is CASSFTGASGTYNEQFF. CDR3 DNA sequence: TGTGCCAGCTCATTTACCGGGGCATCCGGGACTTACAATGAGCAGTTCTTC. The chain combines TRBV18 with TRBJ2-1, with D tentatively TRBD2 (6 bases). Germline CDR1 is KGHSH and CDR2 is LQKENI. The V gene lost 5 bases and the J gene lost 4 bases, with 21 bases spanning the gap. CDR3 length equals 17 residues.

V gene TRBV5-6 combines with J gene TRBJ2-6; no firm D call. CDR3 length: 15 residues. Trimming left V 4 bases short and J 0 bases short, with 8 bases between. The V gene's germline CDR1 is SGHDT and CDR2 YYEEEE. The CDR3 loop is CASSTVGSGANVLTF. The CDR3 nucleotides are TGTGCCAGCAGCACCGTGGGCTCTGGGGCCAACGTCCTGACTTTC. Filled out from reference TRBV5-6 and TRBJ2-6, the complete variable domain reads DAGVTQSPTHLIKTRGQQVTLRCSPKSGHDTVSWYQQALGQGPQFIFQYYEEEERQRGNFPDRFSGHQFPNYSSELNVNALLLGDSALYLCASSTVGSGANVLTFGAGSRLTVL.

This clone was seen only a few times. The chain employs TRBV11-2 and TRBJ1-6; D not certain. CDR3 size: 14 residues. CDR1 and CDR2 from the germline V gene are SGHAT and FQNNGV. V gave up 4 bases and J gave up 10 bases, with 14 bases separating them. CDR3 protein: CASSSREGYSPLHF. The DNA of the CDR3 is TGTGCCAGCAGCTCGAGGGAGGGCTACTCACCCCTCCACTTT.

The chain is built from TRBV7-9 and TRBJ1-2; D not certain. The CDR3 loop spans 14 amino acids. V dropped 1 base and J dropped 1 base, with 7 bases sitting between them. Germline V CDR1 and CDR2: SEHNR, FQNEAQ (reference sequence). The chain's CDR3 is CASSLGGNNYGYTF. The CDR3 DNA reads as TGTGCCAGCAGCTTAGGGGGAAATAACTATGGCTACACCTTC.

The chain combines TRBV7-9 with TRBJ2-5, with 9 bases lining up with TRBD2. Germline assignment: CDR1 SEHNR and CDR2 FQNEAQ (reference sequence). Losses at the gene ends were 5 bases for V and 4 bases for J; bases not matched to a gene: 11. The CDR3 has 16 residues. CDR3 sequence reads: CASSPLGLASRETQYF. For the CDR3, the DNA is TGTGCCAGCAGCCCCCTCGGACTAGCGAGCCGAGAGACCCAGTACTTC.

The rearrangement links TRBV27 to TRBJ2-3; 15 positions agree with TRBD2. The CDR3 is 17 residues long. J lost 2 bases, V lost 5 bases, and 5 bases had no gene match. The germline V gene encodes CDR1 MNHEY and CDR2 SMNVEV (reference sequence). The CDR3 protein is CASSVRTSGGVTDTQYF. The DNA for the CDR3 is TGTGCCAGCAGTGTCCGGACTAGCGGGGGGGTCACAGATACGCAGTATTTT.

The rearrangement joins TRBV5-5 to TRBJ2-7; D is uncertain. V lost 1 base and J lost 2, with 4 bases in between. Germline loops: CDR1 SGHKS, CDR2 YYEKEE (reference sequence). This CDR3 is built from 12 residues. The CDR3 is CASSLSAYEQYF. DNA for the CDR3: TGTGCCAGCAGCTTGAGCGCCTACGAGCAGTACTTC.

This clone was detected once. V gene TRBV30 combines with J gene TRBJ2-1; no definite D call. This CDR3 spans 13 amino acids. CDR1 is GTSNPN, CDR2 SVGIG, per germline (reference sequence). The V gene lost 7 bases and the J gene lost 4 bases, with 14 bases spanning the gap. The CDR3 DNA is TGTGCCTCGACCAGGACGGGTTACAATGAGCAGTTCTTC. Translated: CASTRTGYNEQFF.

This chain's CDR3 is CASSLGALNPSSPLHF. CDR3 nucleotides: TGTGCCAGCAGCTTGGGGGCACTTAACCCTTCTTCACCCCTCCACTTT. The chain joins TRBV11-2 to TRBJ1-6; possible D gene TRBD1, 6 bases. This CDR3 spans 16 amino acids. Trimming pared 3 bases from V and 9 bases from J, leaving 18 bases between. CDR1 is SGHAT, CDR2 FQNNGV, per germline.

The CDR3 loop reads CASSPRETSGVAEQFF. CDR3 bases: TGTGCCAGCTCACCACGAGAAACTAGCGGGGTAGCTGAGCAGTTCTTC. The chain is built from TRBV18 and TRBJ2-1; 10 bases match TRBD2. CDR3 length equals 16 residues. The ends lost 1 base at V and 9 bases at J; junction bases unmatched: 9. The V gene's germline CDR1 is KGHSH and CDR2 LQKENI.

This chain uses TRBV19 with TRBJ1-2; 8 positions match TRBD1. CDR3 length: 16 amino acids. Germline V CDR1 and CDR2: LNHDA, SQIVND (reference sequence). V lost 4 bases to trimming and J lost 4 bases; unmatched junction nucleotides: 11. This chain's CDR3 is CASSTTGDHPAYGYTF. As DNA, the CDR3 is TGTGCCAGTAGTACGACAGGGGATCATCCAGCCTATGGCTACACCTTC.

In nucleotides, the CDR3 is TGTGCCATCAGAGGAAGCGGCACAGATACGCAGTATTTT. Amino acids: CAIRGSGTDTQYF. The chain couples TRBV10-3 to TRBJ2-3; D remains ambiguous. From germline, CDR1 is ENHRY and CDR2 SYGVKD. The CDR3 is 13 residues long. V lost 6 bases and J 1 base, leaving 8 bases between the germline ends.

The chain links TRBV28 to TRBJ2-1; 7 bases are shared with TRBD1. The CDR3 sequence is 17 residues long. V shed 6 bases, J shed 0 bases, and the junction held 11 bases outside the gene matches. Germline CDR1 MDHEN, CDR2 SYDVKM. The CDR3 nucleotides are TGTGCCAGCAGATCAACAGGGGACCCCTTCTCCTACAATGAGCAGTTCTTC. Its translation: CASRSTGDPFSYNEQFF. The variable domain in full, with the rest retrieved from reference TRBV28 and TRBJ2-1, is DVKVTQSSRYLVKRTGEKVFLECVQDMDHENMFWYRQDPGLGLRLIYFSYDVKMKEKGDIPEGYSVSREKKERFSLILESASTNQTSMYLCASRSTGDPFSYNEQFFGPGTRLTVL.

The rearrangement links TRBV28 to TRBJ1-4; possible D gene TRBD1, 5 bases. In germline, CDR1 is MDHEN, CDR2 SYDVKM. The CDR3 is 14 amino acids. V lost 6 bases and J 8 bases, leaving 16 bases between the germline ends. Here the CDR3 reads CASRPAGLGEKLFF. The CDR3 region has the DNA TGTGCCAGCAGGCCAGCAGGGTTAGGGGAAAAACTGTTTTTT.

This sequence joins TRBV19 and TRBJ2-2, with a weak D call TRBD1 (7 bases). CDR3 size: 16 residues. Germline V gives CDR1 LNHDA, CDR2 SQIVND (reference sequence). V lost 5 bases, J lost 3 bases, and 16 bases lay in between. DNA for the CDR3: TGTGCCAGTAGTCCTTGGACAGGCGGGGACACCGGGGAGCTGTTTTTT. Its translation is CASSPWTGGDTGELFF. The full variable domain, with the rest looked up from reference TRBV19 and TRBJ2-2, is DGGITQSPKYLFRKEGQNVTLSCEQNLNHDAMYWYRQDPGQGLRLIYYSQIVNDFQKGDIAEGYSVSREKKESFPLTVTSAQKNPTAFYLCASSPWTGGDTGELFFGEGSRLTVL.

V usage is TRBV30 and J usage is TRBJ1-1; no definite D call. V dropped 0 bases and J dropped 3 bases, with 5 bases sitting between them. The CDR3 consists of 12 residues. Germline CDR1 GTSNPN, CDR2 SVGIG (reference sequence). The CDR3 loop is CAWSVYDTEAFF. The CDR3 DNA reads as TGTGCCTGGAGTGTCTATGACACTGAAGCTTTCTTT.

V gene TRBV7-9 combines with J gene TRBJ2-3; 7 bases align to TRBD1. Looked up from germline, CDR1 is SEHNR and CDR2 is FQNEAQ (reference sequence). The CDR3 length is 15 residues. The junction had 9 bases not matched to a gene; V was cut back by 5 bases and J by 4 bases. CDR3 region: CASSLGRTGADTQYF. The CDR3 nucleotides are TGTGCCAGCAGCCTAGGACGAACAGGGGCAGATACGCAGTATTTT.

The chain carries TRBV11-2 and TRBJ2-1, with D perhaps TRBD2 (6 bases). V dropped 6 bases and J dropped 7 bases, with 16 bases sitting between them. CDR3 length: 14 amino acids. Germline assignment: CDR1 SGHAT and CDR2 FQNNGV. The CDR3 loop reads CASRPGVARNEQFF. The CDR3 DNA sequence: TGTGCCAGCAGGCCGGGGGTCGCACGGAATGAGCAGTTCTTC. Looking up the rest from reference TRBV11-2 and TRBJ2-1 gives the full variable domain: EAGVAQSPRYKIIEKRQSVAFWCNPISGHATLYWYQQILGQGPKLLIQFQNNGVVDDSQLPKDRFSAERLKGVDSTLKIQPAKLEDSAVYLCASRPGVARNEQFFGPGTRLTVL.

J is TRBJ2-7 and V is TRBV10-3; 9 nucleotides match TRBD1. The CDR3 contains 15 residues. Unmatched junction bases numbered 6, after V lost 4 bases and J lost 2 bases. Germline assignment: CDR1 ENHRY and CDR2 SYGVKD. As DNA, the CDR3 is TGTGCCATCAGTGGGCCGGGACAGGGTACCTACGAGCAGTACTTC. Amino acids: CAISGPGQGTYEQYF.

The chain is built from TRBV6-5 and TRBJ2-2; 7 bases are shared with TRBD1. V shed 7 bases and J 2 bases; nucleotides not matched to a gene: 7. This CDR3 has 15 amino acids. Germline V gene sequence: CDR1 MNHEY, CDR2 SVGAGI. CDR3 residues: CASNSGTVNTGELFF. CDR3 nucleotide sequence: TGTGCCAGCAATTCCGGGACAGTAAACACCGGGGAGCTGTTTTTT.

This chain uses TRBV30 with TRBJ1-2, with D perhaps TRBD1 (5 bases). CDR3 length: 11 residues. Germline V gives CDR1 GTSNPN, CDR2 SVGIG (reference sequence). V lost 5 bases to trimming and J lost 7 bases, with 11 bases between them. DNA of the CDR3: TGTGCCTGGCAGGGCCGTACTGGCTACACCTTC. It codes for CAWQGRTGYTF.

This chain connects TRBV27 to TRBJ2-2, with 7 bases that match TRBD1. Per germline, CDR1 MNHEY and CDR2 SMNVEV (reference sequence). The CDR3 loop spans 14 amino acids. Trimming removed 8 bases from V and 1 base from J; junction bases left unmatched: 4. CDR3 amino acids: CASSRGRNTGELFF. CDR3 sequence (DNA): TGTGCCAGCTCCAGGGGGAGGAACACCGGGGAGCTGTTTTTT.